This is a list of T cell receptor beta chains from one sample in a study of sequential checkpoint blockade in melanoma. Only in-frame clones appear in the TCRdb table, and some are missing; sequencing was by immunoSEQ multiplex PCR. The data hold 25,000 to 35,000 clones, with around 80% observed a single time. The sample in question was CD8+ T cells sorted from blood (inferred from file names), obtained from a patient given nivolumab and ipilimumab in sequence. Source of these receptors: a human donor with melanoma. Both conserved end residues are part of each CDR3. The order of the fields is clone size, CDR3 length, V gene, D gene, J gene, CDR3 protein, CDR3 DNA. A D gene is named only where the DNA matches it firmly. Size is stated for part of the rows, as once, few or many counts, or as a class when the clone is expanded.

clone_size: NA; cdr3_length: 15; v_call: TRBV5-1; d_call: TRBD1; j_call: TRBJ2-5; cdr3_aa: CASSSGTGVVETQYF; cdr3_nt: TGCGCCAGCAGCTCGGGGACAGGGGTCGTGGAGACCCAGTACTTC
clone_size: NA; cdr3_length: 15; v_call: TRBV18; d_call: TRBD1; j_call: TRBJ2-2; cdr3_aa: CASSPSDRGAGELFF; cdr3_nt: TGTGCCAGCTCACCATCGGACAGGGGAGCCGGGGAGCTGTTTTTT
clone_size: NA; cdr3_length: 16; v_call: TRBV27; d_call: NA; j_call: TRBJ2-4; cdr3_aa: CASSPLPGLAKNIQYF; cdr3_nt: TGTGCCAGCAGTCCCCTACCAGGTCTCGCCAAAAACATTCAGTACTTC
clone_size: NA; cdr3_length: 15; v_call: TRBV6-5; d_call: NA; j_call: TRBJ1-1; cdr3_aa: CASIHTTSLNTEAFF; cdr3_nt: TGTGCCAGCATCCATACGACAAGCTTGAACACTGAAGCTTTCTTT
clone_size: NA; cdr3_length: 15; v_call: TRBV5-1; d_call: TRBD2; j_call: TRBJ2-3; cdr3_aa: CASSPGTSGTDTQYF; cdr3_nt: TGCGCCAGCAGCCCCGGGACTAGCGGCACAGATACGCAGTATTTT
clone_size: NA; cdr3_length: 14; v_call: TRBV6-5; d_call: TRBD1; j_call: TRBJ1-1; cdr3_aa: CASSYSGGGVEAFF; cdr3_nt: TGTGCCAGCAGTTACTCAGGGGGCGGTGTCGAAGCTTTCTTT
clone_size: NA; cdr3_length: 15; v_call: TRBV4-1; d_call: TRBD1; j_call: TRBJ1-1; cdr3_aa: CASSQGTGIVTEAFF; cdr3_nt: TGCGCCAGCAGCCAAGGGACAGGAATTGTCACTGAAGCTTTCTTT
clone_size: NA; cdr3_length: 14; v_call: TRBV28; d_call: TRBD2; j_call: TRBJ2-1; cdr3_aa: CATGAAGGGNEQFF; cdr3_nt: TGTGCAACGGGGGCTGCGGGAGGTGGGAATGAGCAGTTCTTC
clone_size: NA; cdr3_length: 14; v_call: TRBV27; d_call: NA; j_call: TRBJ1-3; cdr3_aa: CASSLTGSGNTIYF; cdr3_nt: TGTGCCAGCAGTTTAACAGGGTCTGGAAACACCATATATTTT
clone_size: NA; cdr3_length: 15; v_call: TRBV5-8; d_call: TRBD1; j_call: TRBJ2-2; cdr3_aa: CASSPGTGPTGELFF; cdr3_nt: TGTGCCAGCAGCCCCGGGACAGGGCCCACCGGGGAGCTGTTTTTT
clone_size: NA; cdr3_length: 15; v_call: TRBV7-9; d_call: TRBD1; j_call: TRBJ1-2; cdr3_aa: CASSPGTGANYGYTF; cdr3_nt: TGTGCCAGCAGCCCGGGGACAGGGGCTAACTATGGCTACACCTTC
clone_size: NA; cdr3_length: 12; v_call: TRBV7-9; d_call: NA; j_call: TRBJ2-1; cdr3_aa: CASSPGVDEQFF; cdr3_nt: TGTGCCAGCAGCCCGGGGGTCGATGAGCAGTTCTTC
clone_size: NA; cdr3_length: 17; v_call: TRBV7-9; d_call: TRBD2; j_call: TRBJ2-5; cdr3_aa: CASSSPLAGGLGETQYF; cdr3_nt: TGTGCCAGCAGCTCACCCCTAGCGGGAGGATTGGGGGAGACCCAGTACTTC
clone_size: NA; cdr3_length: 21; v_call: TRBV6-1; d_call: TRBD1; j_call: TRBJ1-5; cdr3_aa: CASSEASRGTGGAWGNQPQHF; cdr3_nt: TGTGCCAGCAGTGAAGCTAGCCGTGGTACAGGGGGCGCGTGGGGCAATCAGCCCCAGCATTTT
clone_size: medium-sized; cdr3_length: 14; v_call: TRBV5-1; d_call: TRBD2; j_call: TRBJ2-7; cdr3_aa: CASHPGGGSYEQYF; cdr3_nt: TGCGCCAGCCATCCCGGGGGGGGCTCCTACGAGCAGTACTTC
clone_size: NA; cdr3_length: 16; v_call: TRBV6-5; d_call: TRBD2; j_call: TRBJ2-5; cdr3_aa: CASSYLPGLAEETQYF; cdr3_nt: TGTGCCAGCAGTTATCTTCCGGGACTAGCGGAAGAGACCCAGTACTTC
clone_size: once; cdr3_length: 12; v_call: TRBV28; d_call: NA; j_call: TRBJ2-7; cdr3_aa: CASSLRAYEQYF; cdr3_nt: TGTGCCAGCAGTTTACGCGCCTACGAGCAGTACTTC
clone_size: few; cdr3_length: 16; v_call: TRBV30; d_call: TRBD1; j_call: TRBJ2-3; cdr3_aa: CAWSSGTDQKSDTQYF; cdr3_nt: TGTGCCTGGAGTTCCGGGACAGACCAAAAGTCAGATACGCAGTATTTT
clone_size: NA; cdr3_length: 12; v_call: TRBV6-6; d_call: NA; j_call: TRBJ1-1; cdr3_aa: CASEGGTTEAFF; cdr3_nt: TGTGCCAGCGAGGGGGGGACCACTGAAGCTTTCTTT
clone_size: NA; cdr3_length: 15; v_call: TRBV4-3; d_call: NA; j_call: TRBJ2-3; cdr3_aa: CASRRTDTSTDTQYF; cdr3_nt: TGCGCCAGCAGACGGACAGACACTAGCACAGATACGCAGTATTTT
clone_size: NA; cdr3_length: 11; v_call: TRBV6-1; d_call: NA; j_call: TRBJ2-7; cdr3_aa: CASSHSYEQYF; cdr3_nt: TGTGCCAGCAGCCACTCCTACGAGCAGTACTTC
clone_size: NA; cdr3_length: 14; v_call: TRBV2; d_call: TRBD1; j_call: TRBJ1-1; cdr3_aa: CARQGGEGNTEAFF; cdr3_nt: TGTGCCAGACAGGGGGGTGAAGGGAACACTGAAGCTTTCTTT
clone_size: NA; cdr3_length: 14; v_call: TRBV7-6; d_call: TRBD1; j_call: TRBJ1-1; cdr3_aa: CASSLVRGRTEAFF; cdr3_nt: TGTGCCAGCAGCTTAGTCAGGGGGCGGACTGAAGCTTTCTTT
clone_size: NA; cdr3_length: 15; v_call: TRBV4-3; d_call: TRBD2; j_call: TRBJ2-1; cdr3_aa: CASSQDYAGVGEQFF; cdr3_nt: TGCGCCAGCAGCCAAGATTACGCGGGAGTCGGGGAGCAGTTCTTC
clone_size: NA; cdr3_length: 16; v_call: TRBV5-6; d_call: TRBD2; j_call: TRBJ2-1; cdr3_aa: CASSSYRDYSYNEQFF; cdr3_nt: TGTGCCAGCAGCAGCTACCGGGACTATTCCTACAATGAGCAGTTCTTC
clone_size: NA; cdr3_length: 16; v_call: TRBV12-5; d_call: TRBD2; j_call: TRBJ2-5; cdr3_aa: CASGLALGAGVETQYF; cdr3_nt: TGTGCTAGTGGTTTGGCGTTAGGAGCGGGAGTAGAGACCCAGTACTTC
clone_size: NA; cdr3_length: 16; v_call: TRBV19; d_call: NA; j_call: TRBJ1-1; cdr3_aa: CASSIVGGRMNTEAFF; cdr3_nt: TGTGCCAGTAGTATAGTAGGAGGGCGGATGAACACTGAAGCTTTCTTT
clone_size: NA; cdr3_length: 17; v_call: TRBV4-3; d_call: TRBD1; j_call: TRBJ1-1; cdr3_aa: CASSQDWGQGVNTEAFF; cdr3_nt: TGCGCCAGCAGCCAAGATTGGGGACAGGGCGTGAACACTGAAGCTTTCTTT
clone_size: NA; cdr3_length: 19; v_call: TRBV28; d_call: TRBD2; j_call: TRBJ2-3; cdr3_aa: CASKGLAGNEPPRGDTQYF; cdr3_nt: TGTGCCAGCAAAGGGCTAGCGGGAAACGAGCCTCCTCGGGGAGATACGCAGTATTTT
clone_size: NA; cdr3_length: 13; v_call: TRBV4-2; d_call: NA; j_call: TRBJ1-2; cdr3_aa: CASSQKGADGYTF; cdr3_nt: TGTGCCAGCAGCCAAAAGGGAGCTGACGGCTACACCTTC
clone_size: NA; cdr3_length: 12; v_call: TRBV7-2; d_call: NA; j_call: TRBJ1-1; cdr3_aa: CASSSRSGVAFF; cdr3_nt: TGTGCCAGCAGCTCCCGTTCGGGGGTAGCTTTCTTT